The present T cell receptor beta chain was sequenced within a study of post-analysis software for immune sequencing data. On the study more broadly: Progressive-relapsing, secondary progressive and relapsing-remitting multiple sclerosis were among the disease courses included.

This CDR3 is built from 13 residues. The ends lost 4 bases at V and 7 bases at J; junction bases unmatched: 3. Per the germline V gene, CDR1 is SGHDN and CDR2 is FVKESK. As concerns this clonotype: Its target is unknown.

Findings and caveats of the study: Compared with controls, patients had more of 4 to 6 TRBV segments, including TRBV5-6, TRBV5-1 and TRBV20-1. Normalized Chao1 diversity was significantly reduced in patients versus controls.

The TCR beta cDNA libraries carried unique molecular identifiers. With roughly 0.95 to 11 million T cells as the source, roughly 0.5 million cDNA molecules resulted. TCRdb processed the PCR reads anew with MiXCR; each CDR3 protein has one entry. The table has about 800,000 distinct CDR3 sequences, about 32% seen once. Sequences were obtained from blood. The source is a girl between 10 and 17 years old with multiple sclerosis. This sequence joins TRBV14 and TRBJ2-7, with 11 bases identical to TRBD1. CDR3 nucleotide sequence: TGTGCCAGCAGCCGGGACAGGGGGACAGAGCAGTACTTC. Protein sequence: CASSRDRGTEQYF.